The sequence of this T cell receptor beta chain was determined in a study of T cells in Graves' hyperthyroidism and ophthalmopathy. The CDR3 extends over 15 amino acids. The J segment lost 7 bases and the V segment lost 5 bases, leaving 6 bases of the junction unmatched. Germline loops: CDR1 SGHTA, CDR2 FQGTGA. Using roughly 9.4 ml of fresh peripheral blood, PBMCs were prepared. RNA transcripts gave rise to amplified TCR beta CDR3 regions. The HTBI primer set served for first-round RT-PCR of the TCR CDR3. TCRdb re-analysed the multiplex PCR reads in MiXCR, keeping a single row per CDR3 protein. Of 34,000 or so distinct CDR3 sequences in the sample, around 50% were seen once.

The rearrangement uses TRBV7-3 and TRBJ2-1; 12 nucleotides agree with TRBD2. The TCR sequence derives from a woman aged 40 to 55 with Graves' ophthalmopathy. Specimen: blood. This chain's CDR3 is CASSDPTSGGNEQFF. Written as DNA, the CDR3 is TGTGCCAGCAGCGACCCGACTAGCGGGGGTAATGAGCAGTTCTTC.